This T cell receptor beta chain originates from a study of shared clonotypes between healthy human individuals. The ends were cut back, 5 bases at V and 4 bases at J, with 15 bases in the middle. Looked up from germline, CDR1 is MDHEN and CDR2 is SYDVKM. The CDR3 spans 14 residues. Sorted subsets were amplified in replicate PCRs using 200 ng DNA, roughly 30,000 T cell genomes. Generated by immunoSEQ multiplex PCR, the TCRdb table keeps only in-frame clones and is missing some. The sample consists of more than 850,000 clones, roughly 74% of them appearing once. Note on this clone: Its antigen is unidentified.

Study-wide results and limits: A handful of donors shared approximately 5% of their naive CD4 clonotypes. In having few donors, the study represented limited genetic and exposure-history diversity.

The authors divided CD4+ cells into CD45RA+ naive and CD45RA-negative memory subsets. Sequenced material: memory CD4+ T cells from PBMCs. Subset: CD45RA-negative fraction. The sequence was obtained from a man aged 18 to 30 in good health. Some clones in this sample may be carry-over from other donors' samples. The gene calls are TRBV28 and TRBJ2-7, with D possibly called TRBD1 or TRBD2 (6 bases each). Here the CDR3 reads CASSRGGSGYEQYF. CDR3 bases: TGTGCCAGCAGTCGAGGGGGGTCTGGGTACGAGCAGTACTTC.